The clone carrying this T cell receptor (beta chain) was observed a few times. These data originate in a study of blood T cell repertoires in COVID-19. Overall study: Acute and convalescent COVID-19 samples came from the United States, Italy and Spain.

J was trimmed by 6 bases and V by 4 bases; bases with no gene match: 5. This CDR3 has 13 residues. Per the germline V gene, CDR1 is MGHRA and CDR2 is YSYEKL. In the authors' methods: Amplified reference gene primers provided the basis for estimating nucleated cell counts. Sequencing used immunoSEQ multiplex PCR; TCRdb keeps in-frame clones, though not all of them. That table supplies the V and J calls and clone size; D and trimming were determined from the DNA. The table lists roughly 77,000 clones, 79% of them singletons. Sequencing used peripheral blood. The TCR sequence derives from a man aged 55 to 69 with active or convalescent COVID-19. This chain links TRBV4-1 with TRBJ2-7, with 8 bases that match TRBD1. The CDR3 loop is CASSPATGAEQYF. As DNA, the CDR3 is TGCGCCAGCAGCCCCGCGACAGGGGCCGAGCAGTACTTC.